This T cell receptor (beta chain) was recovered during a study of CD8 T cells in ankylosing spondylitis (dated by TCRdb to the late 2010s). Regarding the complete study: The study profiled T cell receptor beta repertoires in healthy donors and ankylosing spondylitis patients to find disease-linked TCR variants. Peripheral blood was sampled, and synovial fluid was also collected from ankylosing spondylitis patients. The whole study cohort included 85 to 120 healthy donors and about two dozen ankylosing spondylitis patients.

Reading the germline V gene gives CDR1 SGHRS and CDR2 YFSETQ. Inclusive of the bounding cysteine and phenylalanine, the CDR3 is 13 residues long. Just CDR3 DNA is preserved here, 39 bases in frame from base 1. V and J lose 4 bases and 1 base, and a span of 6 bases separates them. The sample was run on an Illumina MiSeq. Quantitative 5'-RACE with molecular barcodes was used to prepare TCR beta libraries. The study's processing was this. A new computational method, built on a probabilistic model of VDJ rearrangement, was used to identify disease-linked TCR variants. Through fastp at Q25 and MiXCR, TCRdb rebuilt clones from the public reads, retaining in-frame beta chains. When rows share a CDR3 protein, they turn into one entry using the most common DNA and genes. The V and J calls come from TCRdb's annotation, not from the publication. Across this sample there are nearly 25,000 distinct CDR3 sequences, with roughly a sixth seen only once. The ten largest make up 28% of the sample.

This clonotype occurred a few times. It has no known antigen specificity. No much larger clone exists at a distance of one base, and base qualities are not known. The paper's findings and limits, for the study overall: The disease-linked clones had a CD8+ phenotype and were found at relatively low frequencies in peripheral blood. The disease-linked clones were reported as significantly enriched in matched synovial fluid samples from ankylosing spondylitis patients. Some motif variants had previously been reported in the synovial fluid and blood of reactive arthritis patients, which suggests shared mechanisms of disease initiation. A TCR beta motif made up of eight or nine highly homologous amino acid variants appeared to be characteristic of blood from ankylosing spondylitis patients.

The chain joins TRBV5-1 to TRBJ2-1, with the D gene uncertain. The origin of this receptor is a male donor with ankylosing spondylitis or in good health (not recorded which). Sequences were obtained from blood. CDR3 reads: CASSAQSYNEQFF. The DNA sequence is as follows: TGCGCCAGCAGCGCCCAGTCCTACAATGAGCAGTTCTTC.